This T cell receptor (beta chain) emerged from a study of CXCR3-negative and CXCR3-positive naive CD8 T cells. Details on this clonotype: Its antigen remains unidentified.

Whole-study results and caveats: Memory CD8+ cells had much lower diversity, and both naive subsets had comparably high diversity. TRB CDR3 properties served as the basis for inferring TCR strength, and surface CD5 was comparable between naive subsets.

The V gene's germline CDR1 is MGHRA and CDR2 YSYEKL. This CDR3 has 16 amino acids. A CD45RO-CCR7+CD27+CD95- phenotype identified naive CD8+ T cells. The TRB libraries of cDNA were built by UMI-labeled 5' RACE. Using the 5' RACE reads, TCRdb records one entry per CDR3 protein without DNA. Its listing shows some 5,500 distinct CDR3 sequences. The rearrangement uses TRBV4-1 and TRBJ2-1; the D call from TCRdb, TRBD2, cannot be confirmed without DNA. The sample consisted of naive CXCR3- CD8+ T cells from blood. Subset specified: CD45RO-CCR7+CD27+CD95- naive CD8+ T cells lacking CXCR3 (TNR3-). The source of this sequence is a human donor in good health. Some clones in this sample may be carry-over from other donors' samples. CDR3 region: CASSQGAEAAYNEQFF.